These T cell receptor beta chains were read from a single sample in a study of follicular helper T cells after annual influenza vaccination. Using immunoSEQ multiplex PCR, the repertoire was profiled, and TCRdb retains in-frame clones only, with some absent. The sample has about 11,000 clones; roughly 80% are singletons. The specimen was CXCR5- memory CD4+ T cells sorted from blood, collected 6 weeks after influenza vaccination. The receptor source for this set is an adult who received the influenza vaccine. The CDR3 runs from the conserved cysteine through the conserved F or W. D genes are given only for firm matches. Part of the rows lack a size; the others show once, few, many or a class for expanded clones.

size	V	J	D	DNA	CDR3
.	TRBV20-1	TRBJ2-7	TRBD2	TGCAGTCCCGCCGCGGGAGGCGAGCAGTACTTC	CSPAAGGEQYF
.	TRBV5-1	TRBJ2-3	TRBD1	TGCGCCAGCAGCTTGGAAAGGGGGCATAAAGATACGCAGTATTTT	CASSLERGHKDTQYF
.	TRBV30	TRBJ1-5	.	TGTGCCTGGAGTACAAGGGAGCAGCCCCAGCATTTT	CAWSTREQPQHF
.	TRBV5-4	TRBJ2-1	.	TGTGCCAGCAGCTTGCGGGGCTCGTACAATGAGCAGTTCTTC	CASSLRGSYNEQFF
.	TRBV7-2	TRBJ2-4	TRBD1	TGTGCCAGCAGCTTAAACAGGGGAAACATTCAGTACTTC	CASSLNRGNIQYF
.	TRBV30	TRBJ2-5	.	TGTGCCTGGAGTTCCCCCGGGGCCGGTCGGGAGACCCAGTACTTC	CAWSSPGAGRETQYF
.	TRBV18	TRBJ1-1	.	TGTGCCAGCTCACCGGGACGGAATGAAGCTTTCTTT	CASSPGRNEAFF
.	TRBV7-2	TRBJ2-7	.	TGTGCCAGCAGCTTAGCCGGAATTCCCTACGAGCAGTACTTC	CASSLAGIPYEQYF
once	TRBV4-2	TRBJ2-5	.	TGTGCCAGCAGCCAAGATACGGCAGGTCAAGAGACCCAGTACTTC	CASSQDTAGQETQYF
.	TRBV4-2	TRBJ2-1	.	TGTGCCAGCAGCCAGAATTTAGCGGCCTCCTACAATGAGCAGTTCTTC	CASSQNLAASYNEQFF
.	TRBV25-1	TRBJ1-1	.	TGTGCCAGGGGGAAGGGTGGCAGGCGAAACACTGAAGCTTTCTTT	CARGKGGRRNTEAFF
.	TRBV27	TRBJ2-1	TRBD2	TGTGCCAGCAGTAAAAATAGCGGGGGGCCGAAGAATGAGCAGTTCTTC	CASSKNSGGPKNEQFF